A selection of T cell receptor beta chains follows, all from one sample in a study of blood T cell repertoires in COVID-19. The assay was immunoSEQ multiplex PCR, and TCRdb's table has in-frame clones only and misses some. The table includes a few hundred thousand clones, around 89% detected once. The source material was PBMCs or T cells enriched from blood (not recorded which). The receptors shown here come from a man aged 18 to 30 who had recovered from COVID-19. The CDR3 runs from the conserved cysteine through the conserved F or W. D genes are given only for firm matches. The listing skips clone size in some rows; elsewhere it reads once, few, many or a size class.

.,many,15,TRBV4-1,TRBJ1-2,CASSQERGGVDGYTF,TGCGCCAGCAGCCAAGAAAGGGGAGGGGTGGATGGCTACACCTTC
TRBD2,.,15,TRBV9,TRBJ2-3,CASSGGTSFGDTQYF,TGTGCCAGCAGCGGCGGGACTAGTTTCGGAGATACGCAGTATTTT
.,once,15,TRBV6-5,TRBJ1-5,CASSDGTRELQPQHF,TGTGCCAGCAGCGACGGGACACGTGAACTTCAGCCCCAGCATTTT
TRBD1,.,14,TRBV27,TRBJ1-6,CASSPGQFNSPLHF,TGTGCCAGCAGTCCGGGACAGTTTAATTCACCCCTCCACTTT
.,.,14,TRBV4-1,TRBJ1-3,CASSQEGKQDTIYF,TGCGCCAGCAGCCAAGAAGGTAAACAGGACACCATATATTTT
.,.,13,TRBV7-9,TRBJ1-1,CASSLTMNTEAFF,TGTGCCAGCAGCCTCACAATGAACACTGAAGCTTTCTTT
TRBD2,.,15,TRBV15,TRBJ2-4,CATSGEGTAKNIQYF,TGTGCCACCAGCGGGGAGGGGACAGCCAAAAACATTCAGTACTTC
TRBD2,.,15,TRBV6-2/TRBV6-3,TRBJ2-1,CASSRTSGMGHEQFF,TGTGCCAGCAGCCGGACTAGCGGGATGGGGCATGAGCAGTTCTTC
.,.,14,TRBV4-2,TRBJ2-1,CASSQDSGTYEQFF,TGTGCCAGCAGCCAAGATTCAGGGACTTATGAGCAGTTCTTC
TRBD1,.,18,TRBV9,TRBJ1-2,CASSPTDRGRETYYGYTF,TGTGCCAGCAGCCCTACGGACAGGGGGCGGGAAACGTACTATGGCTACACCTTC
.,.,13,TRBV15,TRBJ2-5,CATSYGKGSAQYF,TGTGCCACCAGCTACGGGAAGGGATCGGCCCAGTACTTC
.,.,14,TRBV25-1,TRBJ1-2,CASSDWGPNYGYTF,TGTGCCAGCAGTGATTGGGGGCCGAACTATGGCTACACCTTC
.,.,14,TRBV7-2,TRBJ2-3,CASSTRGGADTQYF,TGTGCCAGCAGCACCCGGGGAGGTGCGGATACGCAGTATTTT
TRBD1,.,16,TRBV7-9,TRBJ1-6,CASSPVPVRGNSPLHF,TGTGCCAGCAGCCCGGTCCCCGTCAGGGGGAATTCACCCCTCCACTTT
.,.,16,TRBV4-2,TRBJ2-3,CASSQVGGRDTDTQYF,TGTGCCAGCAGCCAAGTCGGGGGGCGGGACACAGATACGCAGTATTTT
TRBD2,.,17,TRBV27,TRBJ2-1,CASSSGTSPSSYNEQFF,TGTGCCAGCAGTTCCGGGACTAGCCCGAGCTCCTACAATGAGCAGTTCTTC
.,.,12,TRBV10-3,TRBJ2-5,CAISDREETQYF,TGTGCCATCAGTGATCGAGAAGAGACCCAGTACTTC
TRBD1,.,15,TRBV7-8,TRBJ1-5,CASSLGQGHNQPQHF,TGTGCCAGCAGCTTAGGACAGGGGCACAATCAGCCCCAGCATTTT
.,.,15,TRBV11-2,TRBJ2-2,CASPKGGVGTGELFF,TGTGCCAGCCCGAAGGGGGGGGTTGGTACCGGGGAGCTGTTTTTT
.,.,15,TRBV3-1/TRBV3-2,TRBJ2-1,CASSQMASSHNEQFF,TGTGCCAGCAGCCAGATGGCTAGCTCCCACAATGAGCAGTTCTTC
TRBD1,few,12,TRBV7-9,TRBJ1-1,CATHTGGVVAFF,TGTGCCACCCACACAGGGGGAGTCGTCGCTTTCTTT
.,.,11,TRBV20-1,TRBJ2-1,CSARDGNEQFF,TGCAGTGCTAGAGACGGGAATGAGCAGTTCTTC
.,few,12,TRBV7-9,TRBJ1-2,CASSLYGERYTF,TGTGCCAGCAGCTTATATGGGGAGCGCTACACCTTC
.,.,12,TRBV20-1,TRBJ1-2,CSASGREGGYTF,TGCAGTGCTAGTGGCAGGGAGGGTGGCTACACCTTC
TRBD2,.,19,TRBV5-1,TRBJ2-1,CASSLYLAGGQSSYNEQFF,TGCGCCAGCAGCTTGTACCTAGCGGGGGGCCAGAGCTCCTACAATGAGCAGTTCTTC
TRBD1,once,13,TRBV7-9,TRBJ1-6,CATPGQGDSPLHF,TGTGCCACCCCGGGACAGGGGGACTCACCCCTCCACTTT
TRBD2,.,14,TRBV18,TRBJ2-7,CASSPRGGSDEQYF,TGTGCCAGCTCACCACGGGGCGGGAGCGACGAGCAGTACTTC
TRBD2,.,14,TRBV3-1/TRBV3-2,TRBJ2-7,CASSQTSGIYEQYF,TGTGCCAGCAGCCAGACTAGCGGGATCTACGAGCAGTACTTC
.,.,15,TRBV24-1,TRBJ1-3,CATSGPGGSGNTIYF,TGTGCCACCAGTGGCCCGGGGGGTTCTGGAAACACCATATATTTT
.,.,12,TRBV12-3/TRBV12-4,TRBJ2-7,CASSLGQYEQYF,TGTGCCAGCAGCCTTGGACAATACGAGCAGTACTTC
.,.,14,TRBV6-1,TRBJ2-7,CASSEDRTNYEQYF,TGTGCCAGCAGTGAGGACAGGACTAACTACGAGCAGTACTTC
.,.,14,TRBV3-1/TRBV3-2,TRBJ1-1,CASSQEGRSTEAFF,TGTGCCAGCAGCCAAGAGGGGAGAAGTACTGAAGCTTTCTTT